This record covers a single T cell receptor (beta chain). These data come from a study of shared T cell receptors in the human thymus. The germline CDR1 and CDR2 sequences are LNHNV and YYDKDF (reference sequence). The CDR3 length is 16 residues. V was clipped by 0 bases and J by 3 bases, with 15 bases between them. The table came from immunoSEQ multiplex PCR; TCRdb's copy has only in-frame clones and leaves some out. This table holds under 700,000 clones, about 80% found once. This sample was also put to use in a study of human thymus T cells. This second study notes: The thymus tissue came from resections taken during corrective heart surgery. Thymic and blood repertoires showed apparently biased V and J gene usage. Related research has reported that thymic repertoires overlap highly among unrelated individuals.

The sequence was collected from a boy younger than two with a congenital heart defect. The V gene is TRBV15, the J gene TRBJ2-7; D is ambiguous. The sample consisted of thymocytes. CDR3 nucleotide sequence: TGTGCCACCAGCAGAGAGGCCCCAAAAAACAACTACGAGCAGTACTTC. Its translation: CATSREAPKNNYEQYF.